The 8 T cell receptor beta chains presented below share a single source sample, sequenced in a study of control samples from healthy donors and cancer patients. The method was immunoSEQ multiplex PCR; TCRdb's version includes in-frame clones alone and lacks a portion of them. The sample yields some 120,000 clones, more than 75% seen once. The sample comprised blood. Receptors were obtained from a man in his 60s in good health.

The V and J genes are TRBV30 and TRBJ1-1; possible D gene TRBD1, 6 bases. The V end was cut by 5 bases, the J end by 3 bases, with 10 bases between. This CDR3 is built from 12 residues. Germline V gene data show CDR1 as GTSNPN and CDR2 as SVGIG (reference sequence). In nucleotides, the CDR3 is TGTGCCTGGCTGAGGGGGGACACTGAAGCTTTCTTT. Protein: CAWLRGDTEAFF.

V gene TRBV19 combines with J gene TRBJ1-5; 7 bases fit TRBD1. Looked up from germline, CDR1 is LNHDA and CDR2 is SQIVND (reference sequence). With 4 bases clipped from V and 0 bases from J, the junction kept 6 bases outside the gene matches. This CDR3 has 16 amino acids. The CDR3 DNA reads TGTGCCAGTAGTACCCTACAGGGGTATAGCAATCAGCCCCAGCATTTT. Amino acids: CASSTLQGYSNQPQHF.

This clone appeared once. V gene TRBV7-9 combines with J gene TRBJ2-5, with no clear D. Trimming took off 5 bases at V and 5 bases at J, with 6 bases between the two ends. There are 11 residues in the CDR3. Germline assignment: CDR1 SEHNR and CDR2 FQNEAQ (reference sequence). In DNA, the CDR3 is TGTGCCAGCAGCCCGGTCGAGACCCAGTACTTC. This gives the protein CASSPVETQYF.

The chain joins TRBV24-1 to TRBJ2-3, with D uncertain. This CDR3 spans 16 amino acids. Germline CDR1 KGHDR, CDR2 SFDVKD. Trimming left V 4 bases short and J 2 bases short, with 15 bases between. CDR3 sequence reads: CATSEPSALYTDTQYF. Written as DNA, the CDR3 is TGTGCCACCAGTGAGCCGTCGGCCCTCTACACAGATACGCAGTATTTT.

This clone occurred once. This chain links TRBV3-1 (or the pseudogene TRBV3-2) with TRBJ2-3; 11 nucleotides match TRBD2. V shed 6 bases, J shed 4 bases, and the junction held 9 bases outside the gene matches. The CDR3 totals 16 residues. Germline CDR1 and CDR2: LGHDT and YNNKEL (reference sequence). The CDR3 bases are TGTGCCAGCAGTCAGATAGCGGGGGGGCTGGCAGATACGCAGTATTTT. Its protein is CASSQIAGGLADTQYF.

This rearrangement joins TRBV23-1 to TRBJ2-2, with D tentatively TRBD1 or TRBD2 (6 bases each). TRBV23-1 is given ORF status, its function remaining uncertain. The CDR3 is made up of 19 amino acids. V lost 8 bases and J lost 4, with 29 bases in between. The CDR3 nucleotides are TGCGCCAGCCCTAACGAACGGGGCAGTAGGGGGGAGCCCACCGGGGAGCTGTTTTTT. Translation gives CASPNERGSRGEPTGELFF.

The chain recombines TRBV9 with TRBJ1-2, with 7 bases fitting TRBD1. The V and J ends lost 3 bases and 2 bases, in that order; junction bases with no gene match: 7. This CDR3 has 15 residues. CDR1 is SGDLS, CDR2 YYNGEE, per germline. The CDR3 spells CASSAGQDGNYGYTF. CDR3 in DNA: TGTGCCAGCAGCGCTGGACAGGATGGGAACTATGGCTACACCTTC. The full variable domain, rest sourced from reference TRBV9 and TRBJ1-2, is DSGVTQTPKHLITATGQRVTLRCSPRSGDLSVYWYQQSLDQGLQFLIQYYNGEERAKGNILERFSAQQFPDLHSELNLSSLELGDSALYFCASSAGQDGNYGYTFGSGTRLTVV.

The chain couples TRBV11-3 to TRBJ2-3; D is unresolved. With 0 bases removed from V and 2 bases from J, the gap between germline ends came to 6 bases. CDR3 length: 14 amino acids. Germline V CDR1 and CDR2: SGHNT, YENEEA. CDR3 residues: CASSLDPNTDTQYF. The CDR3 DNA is TGTGCCAGCAGCTTAGATCCGAACACAGATACGCAGTATTTT.